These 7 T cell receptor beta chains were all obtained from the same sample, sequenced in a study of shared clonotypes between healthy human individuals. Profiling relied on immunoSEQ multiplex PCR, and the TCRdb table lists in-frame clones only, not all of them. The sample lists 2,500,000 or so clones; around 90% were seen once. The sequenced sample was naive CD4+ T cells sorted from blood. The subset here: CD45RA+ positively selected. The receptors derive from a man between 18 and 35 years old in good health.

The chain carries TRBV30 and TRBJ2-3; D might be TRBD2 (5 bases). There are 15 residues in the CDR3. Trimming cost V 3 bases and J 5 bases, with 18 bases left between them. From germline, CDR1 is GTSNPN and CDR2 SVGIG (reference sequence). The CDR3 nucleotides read TGTGCCTGGAGCGTCGGCTCGGGGTGGGGAGATACGCAGTATTTT. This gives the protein CAWSVGSGWGDTQYF.

The CDR3 nucleotides read TGCGCCAGCAGCAGACTACCCTCTGAGACCCAGTACTTC. Its translation: CASSRLPSETQYF. The chain uses TRBV5-1 and TRBJ2-5, with D possibly matching TRBD2 (5 bases). The V end lost 4 bases, the J end lost 5 bases, and 12 bases lay between the germline ends. The CDR3 sequence is 13 residues long. Germline CDR1 reads SGHRS; CDR2 reads YFSETQ.

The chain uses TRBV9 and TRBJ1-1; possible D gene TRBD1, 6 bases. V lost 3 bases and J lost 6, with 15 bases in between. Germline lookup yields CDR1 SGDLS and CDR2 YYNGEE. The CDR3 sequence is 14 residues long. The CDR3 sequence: CASSGTGSSAEAFF. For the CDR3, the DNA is TGTGCCAGCAGCGGAACAGGGAGTTCCGCTGAAGCTTTCTTT.

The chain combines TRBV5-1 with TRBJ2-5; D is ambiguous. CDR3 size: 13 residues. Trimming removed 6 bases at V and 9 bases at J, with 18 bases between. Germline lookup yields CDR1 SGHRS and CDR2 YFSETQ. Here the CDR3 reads CASKEDPESAQYF. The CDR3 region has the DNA TGCGCCAGCAAAGAGGACCCGGAGTCGGCCCAGTACTTC.

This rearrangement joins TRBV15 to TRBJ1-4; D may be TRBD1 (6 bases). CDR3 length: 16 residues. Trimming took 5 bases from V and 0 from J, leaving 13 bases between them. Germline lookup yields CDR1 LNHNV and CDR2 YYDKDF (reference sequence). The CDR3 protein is CATSAPGGATNEKLFF. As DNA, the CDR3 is TGTGCCACCAGCGCCCCCGGGGGCGCAACTAATGAAAAACTGTTTTTT.

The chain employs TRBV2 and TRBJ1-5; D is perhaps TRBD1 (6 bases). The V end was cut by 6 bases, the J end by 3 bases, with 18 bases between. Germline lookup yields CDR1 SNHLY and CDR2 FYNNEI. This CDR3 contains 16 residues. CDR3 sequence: CASRPLGGPSNQPQHF. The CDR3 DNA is TGTGCCAGCAGGCCCTTAGGGGGACCGTCCAATCAGCCCCAGCATTTT.

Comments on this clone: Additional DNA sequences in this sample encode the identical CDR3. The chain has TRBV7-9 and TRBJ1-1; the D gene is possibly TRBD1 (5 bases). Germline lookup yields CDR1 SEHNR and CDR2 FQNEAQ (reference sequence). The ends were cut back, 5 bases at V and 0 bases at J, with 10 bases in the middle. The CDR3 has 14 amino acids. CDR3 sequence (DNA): TGTGCCAGCAGCCCACAGGCTCTGAACACTGAAGCTTTCTTT. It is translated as CASSPQALNTEAFF.